The present entry profiles one TCR beta chain with its context. Its target is not known. These data originate in a study of T cell responses to AZD1222 COVID-19 vaccine. Whole-study findings and limits: After two AZD1222 doses, spike-specific TCR breadth and depth rose versus day 0. Only five or six individuals given AZD1222 were seropositive at baseline. The span of vaccine-associated CD4 TCRs extended across spike, with dominance at 160-218 and 743-854.

CDR3 size: 16 residues. Deletions cut 0 bases from V and 4 bases from J, with 13 bases between. Germline values: CDR1 LGHNA, CDR2 YSLEER. Assay used: immunoSEQ multiplex PCR; TCRdb lists only in-frame clones, some missing. Among over 95,000 clones, roughly 89% were seen once, and the ten largest hold more than 10%. The gene calls are TRBV4-3 and TRBJ1-3, with D tentatively TRBD1 (5 bases). This TCR came from an adult in good health. The sample consisted of peripheral blood, taken on day 0 of AZD1222 vaccination. The CDR3: CASSQDAVGVGNTIYF. For the CDR3, the DNA is TGCGCCAGCAGCCAAGATGCGGTAGGGGTCGGAAACACCATATATTTT.